This T cell receptor beta chain is drawn from a study of T cell repertoires in cytomegalovirus infection. Study context: Researchers turned to recently identified HLA-C-restricted CMV epitopes as well as well-studied HLA-B-restricted ones.

One entry per CDR3 protein results from TCRdb running MiXCR on the reads. In the table there are 900,000 to 950,000 distinct CDR3 sequences, around a third of which are singletons. Whole-study findings and limits: In two of eight donors, the top clonotype was HLA-C-restricted CMV-specific.

On this clonotype itself: Its matching antigen is unknown.

Germline V lookup: CDR1 SEHNR, CDR2 FQNEAQ (reference sequence). This CDR3 is built from 13 residues. With 6 bases removed from V and 0 bases from J, the gap between germline ends came to 6 bases. Sequencing was performed on cultured CD8+ T cells from PBMCs, taken from culture after CMV antigen stimulation. This chain uses TRBV7-9 with TRBJ2-1; unclear D gene. The source is a human donor in good health (CMV status not recorded). Some clones in this sample may be carry-over from other donors' samples. CDR3 sequence: CASRSASYNEQFF. The CDR3 DNA sequence: TGTGCCAGCAGATCCGCCTCCTACAATGAGCAGTTCTTC.